Following are 21 T cell receptor beta chains from one sample sequenced in a study of post-analysis software for immune sequencing data. For these TCRs, the target antigens are not known. Regarding the study as a whole: Higher frequency in patients than in controls was seen for about five TRBV segments, with TRBV5-6, TRBV5-1 and TRBV20-1 among them.

Each TCR beta cDNA library carried unique molecular identifiers. Each CDR3 protein gets one entry after TCRdb re-called the PCR reads with MiXCR. The repertoire includes 800,000 to 950,000 distinct CDR3 sequences, approximately 53% of them detected once, and around 4.5% sits in the top ten. Sequencing was done on a sample of blood. All receptors derive from a girl between 5 and 17 years old with multiple sclerosis.

The V and J genes are TRBV10-3 and TRBJ2-7; perhaps TRBD1 as D (6 bases). The DNA end is a closer match to TRBJ2-1, so the J assignment may be wrong. The germline CDR1 and CDR2 sequences are ENHRY and SYGVKD. The CDR3 consists of 12 residues. DNA for the CDR3: TGTGCCATCAGTGGAGACAGGCTCGCGCAGTTCTTC. Translation gives CAISGDRLAQFF.

This chain links TRBV7-2 with TRBJ2-1; the match to TRBD2 covers 8 bases. Germline CDR1 and CDR2: SGHTA and FQGNSA. The trim removed 3 bases at V and 7 bases at J, leaving 2 bases unmatched. The CDR3 spans 13 residues. CDR3 DNA: TGTGCCAGCAGCTTCGGCGGGGGGAATGAGCAGTTCTTC. Its translation: CASSFGGGNEQFF.

The chain is built from TRBV6-5 and TRBJ1-6; TRBD1 aligns across 7 bases. The CDR3 loop spans 16 amino acids. With 7 bases clipped from V and 0 bases from J, the junction kept 6 bases outside the gene matches. Germline CDR1 MNHEY, CDR2 SVGAGI. CDR3 in amino acids: CASNRGQSSYNSPLHF. For the CDR3, the DNA is TGTGCCAGCAACAGGGGACAGAGCTCCTATAATTCACCCCTCCACTTT.

CDR3 region: CASSQYTGAYEQYF. The CDR3 nucleotides read TGTGCCAGCAGCCAGTACACAGGGGCCTACGAGCAGTACTTC. The rearrangement uses TRBV14 and TRBJ2-5, with 7 bases identical to TRBD1. The closer fit of TRBJ2-7 to the DNA end suggests the J call may be wrong. This CDR3 has 14 amino acids. Per germline, CDR1 SGHDN and CDR2 FVKESK.

The genes are TRBV10-3 and TRBJ2-1; D gene uncertain. The germline gives CDR1 ENHRY, CDR2 SYGVKD. The length of the CDR3 is 11 residues. Trimming removed 6 bases from V and 7 bases from J, with 7 bases in between. The CDR3 is CAIRGGNEQFF. CDR3 nucleotide sequence: TGTGCCATCAGGGGTGGAAATGAGCAGTTCTTC.

The chain links TRBV30 to TRBJ2-1, with 14 nucleotides matching TRBD2. In germline, CDR1 is GTSNPN, CDR2 SVGIG (reference sequence). J gave up 0 bases and V 5 bases, and 6 bases lay outside the gene matches. The CDR3 loop spans 17 amino acids. Here the CDR3 reads CAWGGLAGGSSYNEQFF. The DNA for the CDR3 is TGTGCCTGGGGCGGACTAGCGGGAGGTAGCTCCTACAATGAGCAGTTCTTC.

The chain combines TRBV29-1 with TRBJ2-4; D remains unclear. V gave up 6 bases and J gave up 0 bases, with 12 bases separating them. Germline loops: CDR1 SQVTM, CDR2 ANQGSEA. The CDR3 length is 14 residues. CDR3 bases: TGCAGCGTATCCCCACAGCTAGCCAAAAACATTCAGTACTTC. It codes for CSVSPQLAKNIQYF.

This clonotype showed up just a few times. The genes are TRBV5-5 and TRBJ2-5; the D gene is possibly TRBD2 (6 bases). The CDR3 spans 15 residues. The germline CDR1 and CDR2 sequences are SGHKS and YYEKEE (reference sequence). V was shortened by 4 bases and J by 5 bases, with 18 bases between the two germline ends. In DNA form, the CDR3 reads TGTGCCAGCAGCCCGGGGGTGTCCGGGACGGAGACCCAGTACTTC. Translated: CASSPGVSGTETQYF.

The chain carries TRBV5-1 and TRBJ2-4, with D possibly matching TRBD1 (6 bases). The tail of the sequence fits TRBJ2-7 better, so the J call may be wrong. This CDR3 contains 12 residues. Per germline, CDR1 SGHRS and CDR2 YFSETQ. The CDR3 spells CASRGASYEQYF. CDR3 sequence (DNA): TGCGCCAGCAGGGGGGCCTCCTACGAGCAGTACTTC.

This chain joins TRBV7-8 and TRBJ2-5, with D uncertain. The CDR3 runs 17 residues. V lost 3 bases to trimming and J lost 0 bases, with 17 bases between them. Germline-derived CDR1 and CDR2 are SGHVS and FQNEAQ. The CDR3: CASSFSVVARYQETQYF. In DNA, the CDR3 is TGTGCCAGCAGCTTCAGCGTAGTAGCTCGGTACCAAGAGACCCAGTACTTC.

This clonotype has more than one count but fewer than ten. The chain is built from TRBV6-6 and TRBJ2-3, with TRBD2 identical over 10 bases. CDR3 length: 17 residues. Trimming at V came to 2 bases and at J to 2 bases, leaving 7 bases not matched to a gene. Looked up from germline, CDR1 is MNHNY and CDR2 is SVGAGI (reference sequence). CDR3 in DNA: TGTGCCAGCAGTTACGCCCAGGGACTAGCGAACACAGATACGCAGTATTTT. It is translated as CASSYAQGLANTDTQYF.

This clonotype appeared a few times. The rearrangement joins TRBV10-3 to TRBJ1-2, with D possibly being TRBD1 (5 bases). The CDR3 loop spans 13 amino acids. Germline lookup yields CDR1 ENHRY and CDR2 SYGVKD. With 6 bases removed from V and 5 bases from J, the gap between germline ends came to 13 bases. The CDR3: CAIRRDLEYGYTF. In DNA form, the CDR3 reads TGTGCCATCAGGAGGGACTTGGAGTATGGCTACACCTTC.

This chain links TRBV5-1 with TRBJ2-5, with D possibly being TRBD1 (6 bases). Germline values: CDR1 SGHRS, CDR2 YFSETQ. Deletions cut 3 bases from V and 11 bases from J, with 20 bases between. CDR3 length: 14 residues. The CDR3 bases are TGCGCCAGCAGCTCCCCGGGGCCTAAGGGGGAGCAGTACTTC. Its translation: CASSSPGPKGEQYF.

The chain combines TRBV27 with TRBJ1-2; D may be TRBD1 (5 bases). This CDR3 has 15 amino acids. The germline V gene encodes CDR1 MNHEY and CDR2 SMNVEV (reference sequence). Deletions cut 0 bases from V and 3 bases from J, with 11 bases between. The CDR3 spells CASSLSETAHYGYTF. The CDR3 DNA reads as TGTGCCAGCAGTTTATCGGAGACAGCACACTATGGCTACACCTTC.

The rearrangement joins TRBV29-1 to TRBJ1-2; tentative D call: TRBD1 (6 bases). Germline CDR1 is SQVTM and CDR2 is ANQGSEA. Trimming removed 7 bases at V and 11 bases at J, with 17 bases between. The CDR3 consists of 11 residues. The CDR3 spells CSASTGPSYTF. CDR3 DNA: TGCAGCGCATCGACAGGTCCTTCGTACACCTTC.

The chain recombines TRBV29-1 with TRBJ2-5; 10 nucleotides align to TRBD2. This CDR3 region has 12 residues. Germline CDR1 SQVTM, CDR2 ANQGSEA. Trimming removed 7 bases from V and 4 bases from J; junction bases left unmatched: 3. CDR3 in DNA: TGCAGCGCTAGCGGGAGACGAGAGACCCAGTACTTC. Encoded protein: CSASGRRETQYF.

The V gene is TRBV20-1, the J gene TRBJ2-4; the D is unclear. The V end was cut by 5 bases, the J end by 2 bases, with 13 bases between. Germline-derived CDR1 and CDR2 are DFQATT and SNEGSKA (reference sequence). The CDR3 has 14 residues. The CDR3 loop reads CSADSTVTKNIQYF. DNA for the CDR3: TGCAGTGCTGACTCTACAGTTACCAAAAACATTCAGTACTTC.

This clonotype has just one count. The chain carries TRBV7-9 and TRBJ2-1; D perhaps matches TRBD2 (5 bases). The CDR3 is made up of 10 amino acids. Germline assignment: CDR1 SEHNR and CDR2 FQNEAQ (reference sequence). V gave up 2 bases and J gave up 14 bases, with 7 bases separating them. The CDR3 sequence is CASSLLGEFF. The CDR3 bases are TGTGCCAGCAGCTTACTCGGGGAGTTCTTC. The whole variable domain, filled in from reference TRBV7-9 and TRBJ2-1, reads DTGVSQNPRHKITKRGQNVTFRCDPISEHNRLYWYRQTLGQGPEFLTYFQNEAQLEKSRLLSDRFSAERPKGSFSTLEIQRTEQGDSAMYLCASSLLGEFFGPGTRLTVL.

This clonotype has a handful of counts. V usage is TRBV7-9 and J usage is TRBJ1-2; D unresolved. The V end lost 0 bases, the J end lost 8 bases, and 10 bases lay between the germline ends. The CDR3 consists of 13 residues. In germline, CDR1 is SEHNR, CDR2 FQNEAQ (reference sequence). The CDR3 protein is CASSLAGPGGYTF. The CDR3 DNA sequence: TGTGCCAGCAGCTTAGCGGGCCCTGGGGGCTACACCTTC.

The chain has TRBV7-8 and TRBJ2-4; unclear D gene. The ends were cut back, 1 base at V and 13 bases at J, with 11 bases in the middle. The germline V gene encodes CDR1 SGHVS and CDR2 FQNEAQ. The CDR3 runs to 12 residues. The CDR3 region is CASSLDPDEQYF. The CDR3 region has the DNA TGTGCCAGCAGCTTAGATCCTGATGAGCAGTACTTC.

This clonotype was observed a few times. The chain employs TRBV5-6 and TRBJ2-1; D unresolved. The V end lost 0 bases, the J end lost 0 bases, and 10 bases lay between the germline ends. CDR3 size: 16 residues. Germline V CDR1 and CDR2: SGHDT, YYEEEE. In DNA form, the CDR3 reads TGTGCCAGCAGCTTGGGACTGACGAGCTCCTACAATGAGCAGTTCTTC. It specifies CASSLGLTSSYNEQFF.